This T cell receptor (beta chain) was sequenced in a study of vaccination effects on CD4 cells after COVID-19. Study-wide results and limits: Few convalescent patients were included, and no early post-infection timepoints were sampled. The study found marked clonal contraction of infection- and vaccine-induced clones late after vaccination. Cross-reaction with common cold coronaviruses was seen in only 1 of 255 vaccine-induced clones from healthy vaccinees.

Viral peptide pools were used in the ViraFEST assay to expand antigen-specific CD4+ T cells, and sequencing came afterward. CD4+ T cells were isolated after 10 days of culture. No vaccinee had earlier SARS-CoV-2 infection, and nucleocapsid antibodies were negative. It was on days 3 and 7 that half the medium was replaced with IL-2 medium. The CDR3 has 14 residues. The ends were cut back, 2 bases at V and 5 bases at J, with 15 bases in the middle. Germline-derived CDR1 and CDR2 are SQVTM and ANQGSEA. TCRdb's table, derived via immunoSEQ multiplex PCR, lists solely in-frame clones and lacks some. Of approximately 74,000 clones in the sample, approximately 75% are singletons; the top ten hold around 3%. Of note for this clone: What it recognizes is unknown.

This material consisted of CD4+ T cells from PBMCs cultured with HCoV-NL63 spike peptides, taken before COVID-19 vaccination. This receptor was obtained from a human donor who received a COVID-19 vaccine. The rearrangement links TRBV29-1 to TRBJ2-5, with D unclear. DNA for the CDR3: TGCAGCGTTGAATGGTTCCGCGGTTTCGAGACCCAGTACTTC. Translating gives CSVEWFRGFETQYF. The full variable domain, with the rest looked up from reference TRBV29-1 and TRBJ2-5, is SAVISQKPSRDICQRGTSLTIQCQVDSQVTMMFWYRQQPGQSLTLIATANQGSEATYESGFVIDKFPISRPNLTFSTLTVSNMSPEDSSIYLCSVEWFRGFETQYFGPGTRLLVL.